This T cell receptor beta chain was captured by sequencing in a study of STAT5B mutations in CD4+ large granular lymphocyte leukemia. Points from the study as a whole: Without HLA matching, higher CD4+ than CD8+ T-LGLL clonality could reflect small sample size. Approximately 25% of private leukemic clonotypes occurred rarely in other patients' non-leukemic repertoires. 8/27 top patient clones versus 2/35 control clones were TRBV06-family.

V was cut by 1 base and J by 5 bases, with 12 bases left in between. The V gene's germline CDR1 is SGHRS and CDR2 YFSETQ. The CDR3 sequence is 15 residues long. In the case of this clone: Its antigen is still unknown.

The assay was run at survey level. Libraries were prepared by immunoSEQ multiplex PCR; TCRdb keeps only in-frame clonotypes and omits some of them. The data contain about 24,000 clones, more than 70% of them singletons. The source material was CD4+ T cells from blood buffy coats. The rearrangement joins TRBV5-1 to TRBJ1-4; D call uncertain. The sequence was collected from a human donor in good health. CDR3 region: CASSLSGWSNEKLFF. CDR3 DNA: TGCGCCAGCAGCTTGTCGGGCTGGTCGAATGAAAAACTGTTTTTT.